The 19 T cell receptor beta chains below come from one sample, sequenced in a study of T cell responses to AZD1222 COVID-19 vaccine. Assay used: immunoSEQ multiplex PCR; TCRdb lists only in-frame clones, some missing. The table shows approximately 92,000 clones, with about 91% occurring only once. Sequencing was performed on peripheral blood, taken on day 0 of AZD1222 vaccination. These receptors were collected from an adult in good health.

This chain uses TRBV6-5 with TRBJ1-1; the D gene is possibly TRBD1 (6 bases). Germline V gene lookup returns CDR1 MNHEY and CDR2 SVGAGI. Trimming took off 0 bases at V and 2 bases at J, with 10 bases between the two ends. This CDR3 has 15 amino acids. The CDR3 region is CASSYSTGLNTEAFF. CDR3 coding DNA: TGTGCCAGCAGTTACTCGACAGGTTTAAACACTGAAGCTTTCTTT.

The chain couples TRBV5-1 to TRBJ2-7; 8 positions agree with TRBD2. Trimming cost V 3 bases and J 0 bases; bases outside gene matches: 17. Germline assignment: CDR1 SGHRS and CDR2 YFSETQ. There are 19 residues in the CDR3. Here the CDR3 reads CASSSYVGGGTYLSYEQYF. In DNA form, the CDR3 reads TGCGCCAGCAGCTCCTACGTCGGGGGGGGAACGTACCTCTCCTACGAGCAGTACTTC.

V usage is TRBV25-1 and J usage is TRBJ2-7, with 7 bases aligning to TRBD1. V trimming: 1 base; J trimming: 3 bases; junction bases outside the gene matches: 3. Per germline, CDR1 MGHDK and CDR2 SYGVNS. This CDR3 is 14 amino acids long. The CDR3 nucleotides are TGTGCCAGCAGTGAATCCGGGACAGACTACGAGCAGTACTTC. Translating gives CASSESGTDYEQYF.

J is TRBJ1-4 and V is TRBV6-5; the match to TRBD1 covers 11 bases. This CDR3 spans 15 amino acids. The germline V gene encodes CDR1 MNHEY and CDR2 SVGAGI. V gave up 7 bases and J gave up 8 bases; unmatched junction bases: 9. This chain's CDR3 is CASIPLGQGGEKLFF. The CDR3 DNA sequence: TGTGCCAGCATTCCTCTGGGACAGGGGGGGGAAAAACTGTTTTTT.

The chain has TRBV12-2 and TRBJ2-1; the table's D gene call, TRBD2, was not cross checked with the DNA. TRBV12-2 is a recognized pseudogene. This CDR3 has 19 residues. CDR3 bases: TGTGCAAGTCGCTTAGCGCATCGTCTAGCGGGAGGCCCGTACAATGAGCAGTTCTTC. Residues: CASRLAHRLAGGPYNEQFF.

CDR3 sequence: CASSQARTGSDGYTF. In nucleotides, the CDR3 is TGTGCCAGCAGCCAAGCGAGGACAGGGAGCGATGGCTACACCTTC. V and J are TRBV3-1 (or the pseudogene TRBV3-2) and TRBJ1-2, with 8 bases identical to TRBD1. The germline V gene encodes CDR1 LGHDT and CDR2 YNNKEL (reference sequence). Trimming cost V 1 base and J 6 bases; bases outside gene matches: 7. The CDR3 covers 15 residues.

J is TRBJ1-6 and V is TRBV7-8, with D possibly being TRBD1 (6 bases). V lost 1 base and J 6 bases, leaving 13 bases between the germline ends. Germline V gives CDR1 SGHVS, CDR2 FQNEAQ. This CDR3 is 16 amino acids long. CDR3 coding DNA: TGTGCCAGCAGCTTAGAAGAGGCAGGGGCTAATTCACCCCTCCACTTT. It encodes CASSLEEAGANSPLHF.

This clone was observed once. V usage is TRBV6-5 and J usage is TRBJ1-2; D gene unclear. The CDR3 totals 13 residues. The germline CDR1 and CDR2 sequences are MNHEY and SVGAGI. V was trimmed by 8 bases and J by 6 bases, leaving 16 bases between them. The CDR3 reads CASGPLWVDGYTF. DNA of the CDR3: TGTGCCAGCGGCCCCCTTTGGGTCGATGGCTACACCTTC.

Written as DNA, the CDR3 is TGTGCCAGCAGCCAAGGAGGGGGACTCTCTGGAAACACCATATATTTT. Translating it yields CASSQGGGLSGNTIYF. This rearrangement joins TRBV28 to TRBJ1-3; tentatively, D is TRBD1 (6 bases). CDR1 is MDHEN, CDR2 SYDVKM, per germline. This CDR3 is 16 amino acids long. Trimming stripped 6 bases from V and 0 bases from J, with 15 bases between. The variable domain in full, completed from reference TRBV28 and TRBJ1-3, reads DVKVTQSSRYLVKRTGEKVFLECVQDMDHENMFWYRQDPGLGLRLIYFSYDVKMKEKGDIPEGYSVSREKKERFSLILESASTNQTSMYLCASSQGGGLSGNTIYFGEGSWLTVV.

CDR3 loop: CASKPTPTGELFF. DNA for the CDR3: TGTGCCAGCAAACCCACCCCCACCGGGGAGCTGTTTTTT. V usage is TRBV18 and J usage is TRBJ2-2; no firm D call. The CDR3 contains 13 residues. V was pared by 8 bases and J by 4 bases, with 11 bases between. Germline V gives CDR1 KGHSH, CDR2 LQKENI.

The V gene is TRBV5-1, the J gene TRBJ2-7, with D tentatively TRBD2 (5 bases). The CDR3 is 12 residues long. Germline CDR1 and CDR2: SGHRS and YFSETQ. V was trimmed by 4 bases and J by 5 bases, leaving 10 bases between them. The CDR3 DNA reads TGCGCCAGCAGCCCCCCCGGGGACGAGCAGTACTTC. Protein product: CASSPPGDEQYF.

CDR3 DNA sequence: TGTGCCAGCAGCGGGCTGGGGGGCTCAGGAAATGAGCAGTTCTTC. Translating it yields CASSGLGGSGNEQFF. J is TRBJ2-1 and V is TRBV2; D is tentatively TRBD1 or TRBD2 (6 bases each). V was shortened by 6 bases and J by 7 bases, with 19 bases between the two germline ends. This CDR3 is built from 15 residues. Germline values: CDR1 SNHLY, CDR2 FYNNEI.

The J gene is TRBJ2-1, the V gene TRBV18, with 12 bases aligning to TRBD2. The CDR3 runs to 16 residues. Germline trimming cut 1 base from V and 8 bases from J; bases unmatched to any gene: 6. Germline CDR1 and CDR2: KGHSH and LQKENI. DNA for the CDR3: TGTGCCAGCTCACCACGGCTAGCGGGGGGGCGCCATGAGCAGTTCTTC. Translated, it gives CASSPRLAGGRHEQFF.

V gene TRBV21-1 combines with J gene TRBJ2-4. TRBV21-1 is termed a pseudogene. The CDR3 has 18 residues. CDR3 DNA sequence: TGTGCCAGCCCCCCAATCCCGGGCAGAGGTGTAGCCAAAAACATTCAGTACTTC. It translates to CASPPIPGRGVAKNIQYF.

This clone was counted once. This rearrangement joins TRBV3-1 (or the pseudogene TRBV3-2) to TRBJ2-7; D not resolved. Germline CDR1 LGHDT, CDR2 YNNKEL (reference sequence). V was cut by 0 bases and J by 4 bases, with 1 base left in between. There are 11 residues in the CDR3. Written as DNA, the CDR3 is TGTGCCAGCAGCCAAGATTACGAGCAGTACTTC. Translation: CASSQDYEQYF.

The chain recombines TRBV28 with TRBJ2-7; TRBD2 agrees at 7 bases. V gave up 3 bases and J gave up 0 bases; unmatched junction bases: 5. CDR3 length equals 15 residues. Germline CDR1 reads MDHEN; CDR2 reads SYDVKM. This CDR3 is CASSLGSGNSYEQYF. As DNA, the CDR3 is TGTGCCAGCAGTTTGGGAAGCGGGAACTCCTACGAGCAGTACTTC.

This chain links TRBV5-6 with TRBJ1-2; D unresolved. Germline CDR1 is SGHDT and CDR2 is YYEEEE. The V gene lost 3 bases and the J gene lost 1 base, with 7 bases spanning the gap. The CDR3 is made up of 13 amino acids. The CDR3 sequence is CASSSGDNYGYTF. The CDR3 DNA is TGTGCCAGCAGCTCCGGGGATAACTATGGCTACACCTTC.

The V gene is TRBV28, the J gene TRBJ1-1; tentative D call: TRBD1 (5 bases). Germline assignment: CDR1 MDHEN and CDR2 SYDVKM. V was shortened by 5 bases and J by 7 bases, with 8 bases between the two germline ends. CDR3 length equals 11 residues. CDR3 nucleotide sequence: TGTGCCAGCAGTCCCGACAGTGAAGCTTTCTTT. Translated: CASSPDSEAFF.

CDR3 coding DNA: TGTGCCAGCAGCCGGGGGGCAGGGGAAGCTTTCTTT. Residues: CASSRGAGEAFF. The V and J genes are TRBV28 and TRBJ1-1; tentatively, D is TRBD1 (6 bases). Germline V gene lookup returns CDR1 MDHEN and CDR2 SYDVKM. The length of the CDR3 is 12 residues. V was cut by 6 bases and J by 8 bases, with 13 bases left in between.